These 17 T cell receptor beta chains came from one sample sequenced in a study of vaccination effects on CD4 cells after COVID-19. No antigens are known for them. Within the ViraFEST assay, antigen-specific CD4+ T cells underwent expansion with viral peptide pools prior to sequencing. CD4+ T cell isolation took place after approximately 11 days of culture. Sequencing was performed with immunoSEQ multiplex PCR; in TCRdb, only in-frame clones are kept and a portion is missing. The sample yields roughly 11,000 clones, roughly 70% seen once. Specimen: CD4+ T cells from PBMCs cultured with HCoV-229E spike peptides, collected before COVID-19 vaccination. All receptors come from a human donor who received a COVID-19 vaccine.

This chain links TRBV7-3 with TRBJ2-1; 11 positions agree with TRBD1. V shed 4 bases, J shed 6 bases, and the junction held 8 bases outside the gene matches. CDR3 length equals 16 residues. Germline CDR1 and CDR2: SGHTA and FQGTGA. The CDR3 bases are TGTGCCAGCAGCTCCGGCTTGGGACAGGGGGGCAATGAGCAGTTCTTC. This codes for CASSSGLGQGGNEQFF.

V usage is TRBV28 and J usage is TRBJ1-2; no firm D call. The CDR3 loop spans 15 amino acids. Germline CDR1 and CDR2: MDHEN and SYDVKM. Trimming removed 1 base at V and 8 bases at J, with 17 bases between. The CDR3 DNA sequence: TGTGCCAGCAGTTTATTCTCCGCACGCGCAGCCGGCTACACCTTC. The encoded protein is CASSLFSARAAGYTF.

This clone occurred once. The J gene is TRBJ2-1, the V gene TRBV5-4; D is undetermined. V was pared by 3 bases and J by 12 bases, with 16 bases between. Germline CDR1 reads SGHNT; CDR2 reads YYREEE (reference sequence). This CDR3 contains 13 residues. In nucleotides, the CDR3 is TGTGCCAGCAGCTCTCAGGAGTATGTGCGGCAGTTCTTC. Encoded protein: CASSSQEYVRQFF.

In this sample, this clone turned up a few times. The genes are TRBV27 and TRBJ1-1; D remains unclear. CDR1 is MNHEY, CDR2 SMNVEV, per germline (reference sequence). The CDR3 is 12 residues long. V was trimmed by 6 bases and J by 0 bases, leaving 5 bases between them. The CDR3 coding sequence is TGTGCCAGCAGCAGATTGAACACTGAAGCTTTCTTT. Its protein product is CASSRLNTEAFF.

The rearrangement links TRBV15 to TRBJ1-1, with D perhaps TRBD1 (5 bases). The V end lost 1 base, the J end lost 5 bases, and 14 bases lay between the germline ends. The CDR3 is 15 residues long. Per the germline V gene, CDR1 is LNHNV and CDR2 is YYDKDF (reference sequence). CDR3 protein: CATSRGDAIWTEAFF. The CDR3 nucleotides read TGTGCCACCAGCAGAGGGGACGCAATATGGACTGAAGCTTTCTTT.

V gene TRBV28 combines with J gene TRBJ1-6, with 9 bases lining up with TRBD1. The germline gives CDR1 MDHEN, CDR2 SYDVKM. After removal of 4 bases from V and 10 bases from J, the junction contained 8 bases not matched to a gene. CDR3 size: 15 residues. The CDR3 protein is CASSSGQGIISPLHF. Written as DNA, the CDR3 is TGTGCCAGCAGTTCGGGACAGGGAATTATATCACCCCTCCACTTT.

The gene calls are TRBV27 and TRBJ1-2; 8 positions match TRBD1. The V and J ends lost 6 bases and 4 bases, in that order; junction bases with no gene match: 7. The germline gives CDR1 MNHEY, CDR2 SMNVEV (reference sequence). The length of the CDR3 is 14 residues. CDR3 in DNA: TGTGCCAGCAGCCGACAGGGGTCAGGCTATGGCTACACCTTC. It specifies CASSRQGSGYGYTF.

The gene calls are TRBV18 and TRBJ1-5; D is unclear. The germline V gene has CDR1 KGHSH and CDR2 LQKENI. V was cut by 6 bases and J by 1 base, with 7 bases left in between. The CDR3 contains 13 residues. CDR3 nucleotide sequence: TGTGCCAGCTCCCCGGCCAGCAATCAGCCCCAGCATTTT. It is translated as CASSPASNQPQHF.

J is TRBJ2-2 and V is TRBV27; D is undetermined. The CDR3 is made up of 12 amino acids. CDR1 and CDR2 from the germline V gene are MNHEY and SMNVEV (reference sequence). With 3 bases removed from V and 7 bases from J, the gap between germline ends came to 6 bases. CDR3 protein: CASSFRIGELFF. The CDR3 coding sequence is TGTGCCAGCAGTTTTAGGATCGGGGAGCTGTTTTTT.

This chain links TRBV30 with TRBJ1-2; a weak D match, TRBD1 (6 bases). CDR1 and CDR2 (germline): GTSNPN, SVGIG (reference sequence). This CDR3 is 14 amino acids long. Trimming cost V 0 bases and J 2 bases, with 10 bases left between them. As DNA, the CDR3 is TGTGCCTGGAGTGTGTACAGGGAGAACTATGGCTACACCTTC. This translates into CAWSVYRENYGYTF.

In this sample, this clone turned up once. The V call is TRBV18, the J call TRBJ2-3; D might be TRBD2 (5 bases). Germline V gene data show CDR1 as KGHSH and CDR2 as LQKENI. The CDR3 is made up of 18 amino acids. Trimming removed 6 bases at V and 2 bases at J, with 24 bases between. The CDR3 is CASSLARVLRADTDTQYF. The DNA for the CDR3 is TGTGCCAGCTCCCTCGCCCGGGTTTTGAGAGCGGACACAGATACGCAGTATTTT. Full variable domain (missing parts from reference TRBV18 and TRBJ2-3): NAGVMQNPRHLVRRRGQEARLRCSPMKGHSHVYWYRQLPEEGLKFMVYLQKENIIDESGMPKERFSAEFPKEGPSILRIQQVVRGDSAAYFCASSLARVLRADTDTQYFGPGTRLTVL.

The rearrangement links TRBV11-2 to TRBJ2-3; no definite D call. Per germline, CDR1 SGHAT and CDR2 FQNNGV. Trimming removed 4 bases at V and 0 bases at J, with 2 bases between. The CDR3 consists of 12 residues. The CDR3 protein is CASSSSTDTQYF. The CDR3 nucleotides read TGTGCCAGCAGCTCTAGCACAGATACGCAGTATTTT. Full variable domain (missing parts from reference TRBV11-2 and TRBJ2-3): EAGVAQSPRYKIIEKRQSVAFWCNPISGHATLYWYQQILGQGPKLLIQFQNNGVVDDSQLPKDRFSAERLKGVDSTLKIQPAKLEDSAVYLCASSSSTDTQYFGPGTRLTVL.

The chain has TRBV18 and TRBJ1-1; 8 bases line up with TRBD1. The V gene end was trimmed by 0 bases and the J gene end by 11 bases; junction bases not matched to a gene: 8. This CDR3 is 14 amino acids long. The germline V gene has CDR1 KGHSH and CDR2 LQKENI. The CDR3 DNA reads TGTGCCAGCTCACCACCGGACAGGGTTGGCGACGCTTTCTTT. This translates into CASSPPDRVGDAFF.

There are a few counts of this clone. This rearrangement joins TRBV29-1 to TRBJ1-2, with a tentative D call TRBD1 (6 bases). The V gene lost 6 bases and the J gene lost 8 bases, with 13 bases spanning the gap. CDR1 and CDR2 (germline): SQVTM, ANQGSEA. The CDR3 contains 11 residues. The CDR3 region is CSVSVGGGYTF. The CDR3 nucleotides read TGCAGCGTGTCCGTGGGGGGCGGCTACACCTTC. Full variable domain (remainder filled in from reference TRBV29-1 and TRBJ1-2): SAVISQKPSRDICQRGTSLTIQCQVDSQVTMMFWYRQQPGQSLTLIATANQGSEATYESGFVIDKFPISRPNLTFSTLTVSNMSPEDSSIYLCSVSVGGGYTFGSGTRLTVV.

The genes are TRBV30 and TRBJ1-2, with 9 bases identical to TRBD1. The V segment lost 8 bases and the J segment 4 bases; nucleotides outside the gene matches: 5. CDR3 size: 12 residues. The germline gives CDR1 GTSNPN, CDR2 SVGIG (reference sequence). The CDR3 nucleotides are TGTGCCGGGACAGGGAGCGGCTATGGCTACACCTTC. Translating it yields CAGTGSGYGYTF.

In this sample, this clone turned up once. The chain joins TRBV10-3 to TRBJ1-5; 8 bases match TRBD1. Trimming cost V 8 bases and J 4 bases; bases outside gene matches: 4. Germline values: CDR1 ENHRY, CDR2 SYGVKD. The CDR3 extends over 13 amino acids. CDR3 residues: CAIVGDRNQPQHF. The DNA for the CDR3 is TGTGCCATCGTGGGGGACAGGAATCAGCCCCAGCATTTT.

In nucleotides, the CDR3 is TGTGCCTGGAGTGTCGGGGGAAATGGCTACACCTTC. Translation gives CAWSVGGNGYTF. The chain carries TRBV30 and TRBJ1-2; tentative D call: TRBD1 (5 bases). V lost 0 bases to trimming and J lost 6 bases, with 8 bases between them. Germline CDR1 and CDR2: GTSNPN and SVGIG (reference sequence). This CDR3 is built from 12 residues.